These 12 T cell receptor beta chains came from one sample sequenced in a study of T cells after yellow fever vaccination. TCRdb used MiXCR to reprocess the 5' RACE reads, holding one entry per CDR3 protein. This table holds more than 450,000 distinct CDR3 sequences, about a fifth found once. Specimen: PBMCs, collected about 20 days after the first yellow fever vaccination. The receptors were sampled from a man aged 18 to 29 who received the YFV17D yellow fever vaccine.

The V call is TRBV7-9, the J call TRBJ2-2; D possibly corresponds to TRBD1 (6 bases). V lost 7 bases and J 4 bases, leaving 10 bases between the germline ends. Germline CDR1 reads SEHNR; CDR2 reads FQNEAQ (reference sequence). The CDR3 consists of 13 residues. CDR3 in DNA: TGTGCCAGCAAACAGGGAGTCACCGGGGAGCTGTTTTTT. It encodes CASKQGVTGELFF.

The chain recombines TRBV13 with TRBJ2-1, with 8 bases lining up with TRBD2. The V gene end was trimmed by 5 bases and the J gene end by 2 bases; junction bases not matched to a gene: 8. The germline V gene has CDR1 PRHDT and CDR2 FYEKMQ (reference sequence). The CDR3 runs 16 residues. CDR3 sequence reads: CASSTGQRGPYNEQFF. Here the CDR3 DNA reads TGTGCCAGCAGCACAGGACAGCGGGGGCCCTACAATGAGCAGTTCTTC.

This clonotype has ten or more counts. CDR3 DNA sequence: TGTGCCAGCAGCTTAGATTGGGGGGGGCGCTCAAAGACCCAGTACTTC. Translation: CASSLDWGGRSKTQYF. The chain uses TRBV7-2 and TRBJ2-5; possibly TRBD2 for D (7 bases). Germline V gene lookup returns CDR1 SGHTA and CDR2 FQGNSA. V was shortened by 1 base and J by 6 bases, with 18 bases between the two germline ends. CDR3 size: 16 residues.

This clonotype turned up a few times. This chain joins TRBV10-2 and TRBJ2-3, with D unresolved. Trimming stripped 2 bases from V and 6 bases from J, with 15 bases between. CDR3 length equals 15 residues. In germline, CDR1 is WSHSY, CDR2 SAAADI. CDR3 protein: CASSEPTASMDTQYF. DNA for the CDR3: TGCGCCAGCAGTGAGCCCACTGCCTCCATGGATACGCAGTATTTT.

The chain uses TRBV5-1 and TRBJ2-3, with no clear D. The CDR3 covers 12 residues. Trimming pared 5 bases from V and 4 bases from J, leaving 8 bases between. CDR1 and CDR2 (germline): SGHRS, YFSETQ. CDR3 region: CASRVGADTQYF. Written as DNA, the CDR3 is TGCGCCAGCAGGGTGGGCGCAGATACGCAGTATTTT.

By sample fraction, this clonotype is medium-sized (0.01 to 0.1%). The chain couples TRBV12-3 or TRBV12-4 to TRBJ1-3; 7 bases match TRBD1. V lost 6 bases, J lost 3 bases, and 11 bases stayed unmatched. This CDR3 is 16 amino acids long. Here the CDR3 reads CASRGFRQGGGNTIYF. Here the CDR3 DNA reads TGTGCCAGCAGGGGATTTAGACAGGGTGGTGGAAACACCATATATTTT.

This chain links TRBV27 with TRBJ2-2; no definite D call. The CDR3 has 12 amino acids. V shed 6 bases and J shed 7 bases, with 9 bases lying between them. Germline V lookup: CDR1 MNHEY, CDR2 SMNVEV (reference sequence). The DNA for the CDR3 is TGTGCCAGCAGCATAAGTGTCGGGGAGCTGTTTTTT. It yields the protein CASSISVGELFF.

This clonotype has just a few counts. The chain carries TRBV15 and TRBJ2-1; 8 nucleotides agree with TRBD2. Per germline, CDR1 LNHNV and CDR2 YYDKDF (reference sequence). The CDR3 is 16 residues long. With 3 bases clipped from V and 7 bases from J, the junction kept 11 bases outside the gene matches. The CDR3 nucleotides read TGTGCCACCAGCAGGGGCAACGGGGGGGCCCTGAATGAGCAGTTCTTC. This codes for CATSRGNGGALNEQFF.

The chain uses TRBV12-3 or TRBV12-4 and TRBJ2-1, with 7 positions matching TRBD1. This CDR3 region has 13 residues. The junction had 3 bases not matched to a gene; V was cut back by 6 bases and J by 4 bases. The CDR3 DNA is TGTGCCAGCAGGCCGGGACAGTACAATGAGCAGTTCTTC. Amino acids: CASRPGQYNEQFF.

This clonotype was detected a few times. The chain couples TRBV24-1 to TRBJ2-1; no clear D. With 0 bases removed from V and 6 bases from J, the gap between germline ends came to 5 bases. Germline V CDR1 and CDR2: KGHDR, SFDVKD. This CDR3 comprises 13 residues. CDR3 coding DNA: TGTGCCACCAGTGATTTGTGGAGCAATGAGCAGTTCTTC. Encoded protein: CATSDLWSNEQFF.

This chain links TRBV12-3 or TRBV12-4 with TRBJ1-1, with 7 nucleotides matching TRBD1. CDR3 length: 15 residues. J gave up 4 bases and V 5 bases, and 10 bases lay outside the gene matches. CDR3 protein: CASSQVGGQGTEAFF. The DNA of the CDR3 is TGTGCCAGCAGTCAGGTAGGGGGCCAGGGCACTGAAGCTTTCTTT.

The chain carries TRBV3-1 and TRBJ2-7, with TRBD1 identical over 9 bases. The CDR3 contains 15 residues. Germline CDR1 LGHDT, CDR2 YNNKEL (reference sequence). Unmatched junction bases numbered 7, after V lost 4 bases and J lost 3 bases. CDR3 nucleotides: TGTGCCAGCAGCCCACAGGGGGCCCCTGACTACGAGCAGTACTTC. The encoded protein is CASSPQGAPDYEQYF.